This entry features one T cell receptor beta chain sequence. The sample comes from a study of blood T cell repertoires in COVID-19. Study context: COVID-19 samples from acute and convalescent phases originated in the United States, Italy and Spain.

Assay used: immunoSEQ multiplex PCR; TCRdb lists only in-frame clones, some missing. The sample contains roughly 90,000 clones, roughly 89% of which appear only once. The CDR3 runs 18 residues. Germline assignment: CDR1 MNHEY and CDR2 SVGEGT. J was trimmed by 8 bases and V by 2 bases; bases with no gene match: 15. The sequence was obtained from a woman aged 80 or older with active COVID-19. Sample: peripheral blood. This chain connects TRBV6-2 or TRBV6-3 to TRBJ2-1; TRBD2 matches at 10 bases. CDR3 sequence: CASSYPLLAGEGGDEQFF. In DNA form, the CDR3 reads TGTGCCAGCAGTTACCCTCTCCTAGCGGGAGAAGGCGGCGATGAGCAGTTCTTC.